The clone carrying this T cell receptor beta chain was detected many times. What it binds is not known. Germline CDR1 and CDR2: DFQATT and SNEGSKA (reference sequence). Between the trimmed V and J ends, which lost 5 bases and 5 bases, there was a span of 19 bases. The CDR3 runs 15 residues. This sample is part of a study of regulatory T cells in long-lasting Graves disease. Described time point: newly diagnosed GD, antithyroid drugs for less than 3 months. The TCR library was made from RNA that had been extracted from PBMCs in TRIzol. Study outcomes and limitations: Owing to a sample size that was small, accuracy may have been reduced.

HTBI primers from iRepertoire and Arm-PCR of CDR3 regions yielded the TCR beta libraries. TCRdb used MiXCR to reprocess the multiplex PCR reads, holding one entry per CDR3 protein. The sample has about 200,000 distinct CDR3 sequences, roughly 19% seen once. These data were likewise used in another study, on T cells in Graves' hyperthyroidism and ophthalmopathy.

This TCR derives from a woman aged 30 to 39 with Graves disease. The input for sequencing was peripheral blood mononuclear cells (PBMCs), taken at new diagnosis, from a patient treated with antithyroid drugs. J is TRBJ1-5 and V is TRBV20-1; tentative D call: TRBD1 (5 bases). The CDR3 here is CSAPPPGLRDQPQHF. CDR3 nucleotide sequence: TGCAGTGCTCCCCCTCCGGGACTGCGGGATCAGCCCCAGCATTTT.